The 8 T cell receptor beta chains below all came from one sample that was sequenced in a study of vaccination and CD4 T cells after COVID-19. This sample's treatment: 10-day PBMC culture with coronavirus spike peptide pools or control peptides (ViraFEST assay). For these receptors, no antigen is known. Cultured CD4+ T cell DNA was sequenced using the Oncomine TCR Beta short-read assay. In TCRdb, the PCR reads were re-called with MiXCR into one record per CDR3 protein. The table records about 19,000 distinct CDR3 sequences, around 41% of them present only once. Sequenced sample: cultured CD4+ T cells from blood. The receptors were sampled from a human donor with COVID-19.

This clonotype was seen only a few times. The chain carries TRBV27 and TRBJ2-5; TRBD1 aligns across 9 bases. The CDR3 has 15 residues. Trimming removed 6 bases from V and 5 bases from J; junction bases left unmatched: 10. CDR1 is MNHEY, CDR2 SMNVEV, per germline (reference sequence). CDR3 in DNA: TGTGCCAGCAGCCAAAACAGGGGGCGCGGGGAGACCCAGTACTTC. Protein product: CASSQNRGRGETQYF.

The gene calls are TRBV24-1 and TRBJ2-6; D remains ambiguous. Trimming stripped 3 bases from V and 2 bases from J, with 7 bases between. The CDR3 sequence is 15 residues long. From germline, CDR1 is KGHDR and CDR2 SFDVKD. CDR3 sequence (DNA): TGTGCCACCAGTGATCCCCGGACTGGGGCCAACGTCCTGACTTTC. It translates to CATSDPRTGANVLTF.

This clonotype was detected only a few times. This chain links TRBV20-1 with TRBJ2-5, with 8 bases matching TRBD2. The CDR3 sequence is 15 residues long. V was pared by 0 bases and J by 1 base, with 4 bases of the junction left unmatched. Germline assignment: CDR1 DFQATT and CDR2 SNEGSKA (reference sequence). The CDR3 DNA sequence: TGCAGTGCTAGAGAGCGGGGGGCCGGCCAAGAGACCCAGTACTTC. It yields the protein CSARERGAGQETQYF.

The V and J genes are TRBV2 and TRBJ2-1, with TRBD2 as a possible D gene (5 bases). V was cut by 6 bases and J by 5 bases, with 11 bases left in between. The CDR3 is made up of 13 amino acids. Germline V lookup: CDR1 SNHLY, CDR2 FYNNEI. In nucleotides, the CDR3 is TGTGCCAGCAGCGACGACTACAACAATGAGCAGTTCTTC. As protein: CASSDDYNNEQFF.

The chain employs TRBV7-8 and TRBJ2-1; TRBD2 agrees at 7 bases. The CDR3 contains 14 residues. Germline CDR1 reads SGHVS; CDR2 reads FQNEAQ. V was clipped by 3 bases and J by 9 bases; unmatched bases: 8. The CDR3 nucleotides are TGTGCCAGCAGCTTTAGAATGGGGGGGGGTGAGCAGTTCTTC. It translates to CASSFRMGGGEQFF.

The V and J genes are TRBV7-9 and TRBJ1-1; TRBD1 is a possible D gene (5 bases). The length of the CDR3 is 16 residues. The V end was cut by 5 bases, the J end by 0 bases, with 16 bases between. Germline CDR1 reads SEHNR; CDR2 reads FQNEAQ (reference sequence). CDR3 in DNA: TGTGCCAGCAGCCCCACGAGACAGCGACTGAACACTGAAGCTTTCTTT. Translating gives CASSPTRQRLNTEAFF.

This clonotype came up once. The chain has TRBV12-3 or TRBV12-4 and TRBJ2-4; 8 bases are a match to TRBD1. The CDR3 sequence is 14 residues long. Unmatched junction bases numbered 6, after V lost 6 bases and J lost 5 bases. CDR3 amino acids: CASRTTGVENIQYF. The CDR3 DNA follows: TGTGCCAGCAGGACGACAGGGGTGGAAAACATTCAGTACTTC.

The chain employs TRBV27 and TRBJ2-7, with a tentative D call TRBD1 (6 bases). The CDR3 has 13 amino acids. Germline values: CDR1 MNHEY, CDR2 SMNVEV (reference sequence). The V gene lost 5 bases and the J gene lost 11 bases, with 19 bases spanning the gap. The DNA for the CDR3 is TGTGCCAGCAGTCCAGGGACATTCCCGAGGGAGTACTTC. Its translation is CASSPGTFPREYF.